The 2 T cell receptor beta chains below come from one sample, sequenced in a study of blood T cell repertoires in COVID-19. This table comes from immunoSEQ multiplex PCR, and its TCRdb copy is limited to in-frame clones, with some not included. The sample includes about 45,000 clones, roughly 81% seen only once; the top ten take 25% to 35%. Sample: peripheral blood. These TCRs come from a woman in her seventies with acute or convalescent COVID-19.

The chain joins TRBV10-3 to TRBJ1-5; the D is unclear. From germline, CDR1 is ENHRY and CDR2 SYGVKD. CDR3 length: 14 residues. The V gene lost 4 bases and the J gene lost 3 bases, with 10 bases spanning the gap. CDR3 loop: CAISVEGPNQPQHF. The CDR3 DNA sequence: TGTGCCATCAGTGTGGAGGGTCCCAATCAGCCCCAGCATTTT.

The chain joins TRBV7-9 to TRBJ2-6; D is unclear. Germline V lookup: CDR1 SEHNR, CDR2 FQNEAQ (reference sequence). The CDR3 has 17 amino acids. V was pared by 6 bases and J by 4 bases, with 19 bases between. The DNA of the CDR3 is TGTGCCAGCAGTCGAACCCAAACAGTACCCGGGGCCAACGTCCTGACTTTC. Protein product: CASSRTQTVPGANVLTF.